The 30 T cell receptor beta chains reported below all come from one sample, sequenced in a study of T cell responses to AZD1222 COVID-19 vaccine. Method: immunoSEQ multiplex PCR; TCRdb's copy keeps in-frame clones and lacks some. There are some 140,000 clones in the sample; approximately 90% occur only once, and around 1.6% lies in the top ten. Sequencing was performed on peripheral blood, taken on day 0 of AZD1222 vaccination. All receptors come from an adult in good health.

The chain uses TRBV5-4 and TRBJ1-2, with 7 positions matching TRBD1. The CDR3 has 15 amino acids. Germline loops: CDR1 SGHNT, CDR2 YYREEE (reference sequence). V dropped 2 bases and J dropped 2; count of bases not matched to a gene: 6. The CDR3, as DNA: TGTGCCAGCAGCTTCGACAGGGTACGCAACTATGGCTACACCTTC. Protein sequence: CASSFDRVRNYGYTF.

This clone was counted once. The chain combines TRBV28 with TRBJ2-7; maybe TRBD2 (5 bases). This CDR3 has 13 amino acids. Trimming took off 7 bases at V and 3 bases at J, with 13 bases between the two ends. Germline loops: CDR1 MDHEN, CDR2 SYDVKM. The CDR3 DNA reads TGTGCCAGCAATGTGGGAGTGGGCTACGAGCAGTACTTC. Its translation is CASNVGVGYEQYF.

The chain employs TRBV4-2 and TRBJ2-1; D is possibly TRBD2 (6 bases). The CDR3 is 13 amino acids. Trimming pared 2 bases from V and 6 bases from J, leaving 8 bases between. CDR1 LGHNA and CDR2 YNFKEQ come from the germline V gene. The CDR3 protein is CASSQTGGNEQFF. The CDR3 DNA is TGTGCCAGCAGCCAAACCGGGGGCAATGAGCAGTTCTTC.

The V and J genes are TRBV27 and TRBJ1-5; perhaps TRBD1 as D (6 bases). The germline V gene encodes CDR1 MNHEY and CDR2 SMNVEV (reference sequence). The CDR3 is made up of 14 amino acids. The ends were cut back, 2 bases at V and 3 bases at J, with 8 bases in the middle. The chain's CDR3 is CASSLRGPNQPQHF. The CDR3, as DNA: TGTGCCAGCAGTTTACGGGGGCCCAATCAGCCCCAGCATTTT.

This clone was seen just once. V is TRBV7-6 and J is TRBJ2-7; D remains ambiguous. Germline CDR1 and CDR2: SGHVS and FNYEAQ. The CDR3 loop spans 17 amino acids. The V gene lost 1 base and the J gene lost 1 base, with 17 bases spanning the gap. The CDR3 loop reads CASSLERIGLESYEQYF. The CDR3 nucleotides are TGTGCCAGCAGCTTAGAGCGTATAGGTCTTGAGTCCTACGAGCAGTACTTC.

The rearrangement joins TRBV12-5 to TRBJ2-7; D uncertain. Trimming took off 6 bases at V and 4 bases at J, with 7 bases between the two ends. Germline lookup yields CDR1 LGHNT and CDR2 FRNRAP. The CDR3 loop spans 11 amino acids. CDR3 sequence: CASGTWYEQYF. CDR3 nucleotides: TGTGCTAGTGGCACCTGGTACGAGCAGTACTTC.

The CDR3 loop is CASSRTWDQSYSNQPQHF. CDR3 in DNA: TGTGCCAGCTCACGTACCTGGGATCAGTCCTATAGCAATCAGCCCCAGCATTTT. This chain connects TRBV18 to TRBJ1-5, with D uncertain. Trimming shortened V by 4 bases and J by 0 bases, and 19 bases separated the two germline ends. Looked up from germline, CDR1 is KGHSH and CDR2 is LQKENI. The CDR3 is made up of 18 amino acids.

The chain is built from TRBV18 and TRBJ1-2, with TRBD1 as a possible D gene (5 bases). Germline CDR1 KGHSH, CDR2 LQKENI. The CDR3 totals 14 residues. The ends were cut back, 3 bases at V and 13 bases at J, with 21 bases in the middle. The CDR3 region is CASSPLTEFMAVTF. The CDR3 DNA reads TGTGCCAGCTCACCGCTGACAGAATTCATGGCTGTCACCTTC.

This clone was observed a few times. V is TRBV5-5 and J is TRBJ1-2, with no clear D. From germline, CDR1 is SGHKS and CDR2 YYEKEE (reference sequence). The CDR3 runs to 15 residues. Between the trimmed V and J ends, which lost 4 bases and 4 bases, there was a span of 17 bases. DNA of the CDR3: TGTGCCAGCAGCCCGGACCTCCGGTATTCCTATGGCTACACCTTC. This sequence encodes CASSPDLRYSYGYTF.

The gene calls are TRBV7-3 and TRBJ2-1; 12 bases agree with TRBD2. V lost 4 bases to trimming and J lost 7 bases; unmatched junction nucleotides: 5. The CDR3 totals 15 residues. Per the germline V gene, CDR1 is SGHTA and CDR2 is FQGTGA. CDR3 nucleotide sequence: TGTGCCAGCAGCTCCGCTAGCGGGGGGGTAAATGAGCAGTTCTTC. Its protein product is CASSSASGGVNEQFF. The variable domain in full, with the rest retrieved from reference TRBV7-3 and TRBJ2-1, is GAGVSQTPSNKVTEKGKYVELRCDPISGHTALYWYRQSLGQGPEFLIYFQGTGAADDSGLPNDRFFAVRPEGSVSTLKIQRTERGDSAVYLCASSSASGGVNEQFFGPGTRLTVL.

The chain joins TRBV7-2 to TRBJ2-5; TRBD2 aligns across 16 bases. V was pared by 3 bases and J by 5 bases, with 6 bases of the junction left unmatched. CDR1 is SGHTA and CDR2 is FQGNSA in the germline V gene. This CDR3 region has 17 residues. CDR3 DNA sequence: TGTGCCAGCAGCTTCGGGACTAGCGGGGGGGCAATCGAGACCCAGTACTTC. Translating it yields CASSFGTSGGAIETQYF.

V gene TRBV6-5 combines with J gene TRBJ2-7; 11 bases map to TRBD2. This CDR3 contains 12 residues. Trimming cost V 11 bases and J 3 bases; bases outside gene matches: 3. CDR1 is MNHEY, CDR2 SVGAGI, per germline. The CDR3 DNA follows: TGTGCCGCGGGACTAGCGGTCTACGAGCAGTACTTC. This sequence encodes CAAGLAVYEQYF.

A single count supports this clone. This chain connects TRBV11-3 to TRBJ1-1, with D unclear. CDR1 SGHNT and CDR2 YENEEA come from the germline V gene. The CDR3 consists of 16 residues. V was pared by 5 bases and J by 2 bases, with 18 bases between. CDR3 bases: TGTGCCAGCAGCCCAGGAGGTCTCTTAGACAACACTGAAGCTTTCTTT. The encoded protein is CASSPGGLLDNTEAFF.

V gene TRBV27 combines with J gene TRBJ2-7; TRBD1 matches at 7 bases. The germline CDR1 and CDR2 sequences are MNHEY and SMNVEV (reference sequence). This CDR3 spans 15 amino acids. J was trimmed by 0 bases and V by 6 bases; bases with no gene match: 8. The CDR3 bases are TGTGCCAGCAGCCTACAGGGGCCTTTCTCCTACGAGCAGTACTTC. Translated, it gives CASSLQGPFSYEQYF.

The chain links TRBV12-3 or TRBV12-4 to TRBJ1-2; tentatively, D is TRBD1 (5 bases). The CDR3 has 13 residues. V was pared by 5 bases and J by 6 bases, with 13 bases between. The CDR3 sequence: CASSPRDSDGYTF. The CDR3 DNA is TGTGCCAGCAGTCCCAGGGATAGCGATGGCTACACCTTC.

This chain uses TRBV7-6 with TRBJ2-1, with 12 positions matching TRBD2. The CDR3 spans 16 residues. J was trimmed by 5 bases and V by 2 bases; bases with no gene match: 4. Germline CDR1 SGHVS, CDR2 FNYEAQ. The CDR3 nucleotides read TGTGCCAGCAGCTTATGGACTAGCGGGATCGACAATGAGCAGTTCTTC. It encodes CASSLWTSGIDNEQFF.

This chain uses TRBV4-1 with TRBJ1-4; no definite D call. V dropped 0 bases and J dropped 8 bases, with 13 bases sitting between them. Germline V gene sequence: CDR1 MGHRA, CDR2 YSYEKL. The CDR3 spans 15 residues. The CDR3 coding sequence is TGCGCCAGCAGCCAAGACCGTAGGGATCGCGAAAAACTGTTTTTT. Translation: CASSQDRRDREKLFF.

This chain links TRBV7-9 with TRBJ1-4; 8 bases align to TRBD1. The CDR3 is 14 amino acids. V gave up 5 bases and J gave up 4 bases; unmatched junction bases: 3. CDR1 is SEHNR, CDR2 FQNEAQ, per germline (reference sequence). The CDR3 nucleotides read TGTGCCAGCAGCCGGACAGGGATTAATGAAAAACTGTTTTTT. Encoded protein: CASSRTGINEKLFF.

The gene calls are TRBV7-8 and TRBJ2-4; D gene uncertain. The CDR3 is made up of 16 amino acids. V was cut by 1 base and J by 1 base, with 11 bases left in between. Germline loops: CDR1 SGHVS, CDR2 FQNEAQ. In nucleotides, the CDR3 is TGTGCCAGCAGCTTAGAGCTAGAATTCGCCAAAAACATTCAGTACTTC. Protein: CASSLELEFAKNIQYF.

This clone was detected a few times. This sequence joins TRBV7-3 and TRBJ2-7; D not resolved. V was pared by 3 bases and J by 2 bases, with 11 bases between. Germline CDR1 and CDR2: SGHTA and FQGTGA. This CDR3 has 14 residues. The chain's CDR3 is CASSFGPEPYEQYF. CDR3 DNA sequence: TGTGCCAGCAGCTTTGGGCCCGAGCCCTACGAGCAGTACTTC.

V gene TRBV7-3 combines with J gene TRBJ2-1, with 8 bases matching TRBD1. Germline CDR1 and CDR2: SGHTA and FQGTGA. The trim removed 8 bases at V and 6 bases at J, leaving 6 bases unmatched. There are 13 residues in the CDR3. CDR3 sequence reads: CASRTTGGNEQFF. DNA for the CDR3: TGTGCCAGCCGTACAACAGGGGGCAATGAGCAGTTCTTC.

J is TRBJ2-5 and V is TRBV6-1; no clear D gene. Germline assignment: CDR1 MNHNS and CDR2 SASEGT. CDR3 length: 14 residues. V was trimmed by 3 bases and J by 3 bases, leaving 11 bases between them. In nucleotides, the CDR3 is TGTGCCAGCAGTGAGTTCGCTGTCGAAGAGACCCAGTACTTC. It encodes CASSEFAVEETQYF.

The chain is built from TRBV5-4 and TRBJ2-2, with D perhaps TRBD2 (6 bases). The CDR3 covers 16 residues. Germline V gene data show CDR1 as SGHNT and CDR2 as YYREEE (reference sequence). The V gene lost 0 bases and the J gene lost 5 bases, with 14 bases spanning the gap. CDR3 sequence reads: CASSLENGRGTGELFF. For the CDR3, the DNA is TGTGCCAGCAGCTTGGAGAACGGGCGGGGAACCGGGGAGCTGTTTTTT. Using reference TRBV5-4 and TRBJ2-2 for the parts outside the CDR3, the full variable domain is ETGVTQSPTHLIKTRGQQVTLRCSSQSGHNTVSWYQQALGQGPQFIFQYYREEENGRGNFPPRFSGLQFPNYSSELNVNALELDDSALYLCASSLENGRGTGELFFGEGSRLTVL.

This chain uses TRBV6-2 or TRBV6-3 with TRBJ2-2; 8 bases match TRBD1. The CDR3 has 15 residues. CDR1 is MNHEY, CDR2 SVGEGT, per germline. Losses at the gene ends were 4 bases for V and 4 bases for J; bases not matched to a gene: 5. The CDR3 nucleotides read TGTGCCAGCAGTTTCGGACAGGGTGGCACCGGGGAGCTGTTTTTT. Amino acids: CASSFGQGGTGELFF.

The chain recombines TRBV4-1 with TRBJ1-1; 7 positions match TRBD1. V lost 5 bases and J lost 4; bases outside the gene matches: 10. The germline gives CDR1 MGHRA, CDR2 YSYEKL. The CDR3 totals 15 residues. The CDR3 loop reads CASSATTRQGTEAFF. The DNA for the CDR3 is TGCGCCAGCAGCGCTACAACTCGACAGGGCACTGAAGCTTTCTTT.

This chain uses TRBV13 with TRBJ1-2, with a tentative D call TRBD1 (5 bases). Trimming left V 8 bases short and J 5 bases short, with 18 bases between. Germline V CDR1 and CDR2: PRHDT, FYEKMQ (reference sequence). This CDR3 region has 14 residues. CDR3 region: CASHRQGMWYGYTF. The CDR3 DNA reads TGTGCCAGCCACCGCCAGGGAATGTGGTATGGCTACACCTTC.

The chain carries TRBV27 and TRBJ1-2, with TRBD1 as a possible D gene (6 bases). The V gene's germline CDR1 is MNHEY and CDR2 SMNVEV (reference sequence). The V gene lost 4 bases and the J gene lost 5 bases, with 14 bases spanning the gap. The CDR3 loop spans 14 amino acids. The CDR3 spells CASSSKQGSYGYTF. CDR3 nucleotides: TGTGCCAGCAGTTCAAAACAGGGTAGTTATGGCTACACCTTC.

In its sample, this clone was seen many times. V gene TRBV7-3 combines with J gene TRBJ2-2; no reliable D call. CDR3 length: 13 amino acids. With 6 bases removed from V and 4 bases from J, the gap between germline ends came to 9 bases. Germline-derived CDR1 and CDR2 are SGHTA and FQGTGA. CDR3 sequence reads: CASSVQPTGELFF. The CDR3 DNA reads TGTGCCAGCAGTGTCCAACCCACCGGGGAGCTGTTTTTT.

The V and J genes are TRBV13 and TRBJ2-3; D tentatively fits TRBD1 or TRBD2 (5 bases each). The CDR3 is made up of 13 amino acids. V gave up 2 bases and J gave up 12 bases, with 15 bases separating them. Per the germline V gene, CDR1 is PRHDT and CDR2 is FYEKMQ (reference sequence). The CDR3 is CASSLKPGAPQYF. In nucleotides, the CDR3 is TGTGCCAGCAGCTTAAAGCCCGGGGCACCTCAGTATTTT.

The CDR3 DNA follows: TGTGCCAGCAGCCAAGAAGTGGCGGCGTCATACGAGCAGTACTTC. Translation: CASSQEVAASYEQYF. The chain combines TRBV3-1 (or the pseudogene TRBV3-2) with TRBJ2-7, with no clear D. Germline CDR1 is LGHDT and CDR2 is YNNKEL (reference sequence). V lost 0 bases to trimming and J lost 4 bases, with 13 bases between them. The CDR3 spans 15 residues.